A selection of T cell receptor beta chains follows, all from one sample in a study of human T cells and chemical hapten exposure. TCRdb re-analysed the RACE reads in MiXCR, keeping a single row per CDR3 protein. The data show around 360,000 distinct CDR3 sequences, with about 6.3% seen just once and under 7% held by the top ten. Material: whole blood, obtained in connection with sensitization to the hapten diphenylcyclopropenone (DPC). The receptors were sampled from a woman in her late teens or twenties with alopecia areata. Some clones in this sample may be carry-over from other donors' samples. CDR3s include the opening cysteine and the closing phenylalanine or tryptophan. The order of the fields is V gene, D gene, clone size, J gene, CDR3 protein, CDR3 DNA. A D gene is named only where the DNA matches it firmly. Not every row has a clone size; where given, it reads once, few, many or a size class.

v_gene: TRBV15; d_gene: TRBD1; abundance: few; j_gene: TRBJ1-5; CDR3aa: CATSSPGQGPGQPQHF; CDR3nt: TGTGCCACCAGCTCCCCGGGACAGGGCCCCGGTCAGCCCCAGCATTTT
v_gene: TRBV4-3; d_gene: -; abundance: few; j_gene: TRBJ2-3; CDR3aa: CASSQAGQGLNTDTQYF; CDR3nt: TGCGCCAGCAGCCAAGCCGGACAGGGACTAAACACAGATACGCAGTATTTT
v_gene: TRBV7-9; d_gene: -; abundance: many; j_gene: TRBJ1-3; CDR3aa: CASSLSSGNTIYF; CDR3nt: TGTGCCAGCAGCTTATCAAGTGGAAACACCATATATTTT
v_gene: TRBV13; d_gene: -; abundance: many; j_gene: TRBJ2-3; CDR3aa: CASSLVQISTDTQYF; CDR3nt: TGTGCCAGCAGCTTAGTACAGATTAGCACAGATACGCAGTATTTT
v_gene: TRBV4-1; d_gene: TRBD1; abundance: -; j_gene: TRBJ1-2; CDR3aa: CASSIRIAGQGVSNYGYTF; CDR3nt: TGCGCCAGCAGCATCCGGATTGCGGGTCAGGGGGTCTCTAACTATGGCTACACCTTC
v_gene: TRBV18; d_gene: TRBD2; abundance: -; j_gene: TRBJ2-3; CDR3aa: CASSPYIAGVTTDTQYF; CDR3nt: TGTGCCAGCTCACCGTACATAGCGGGGGTGACCACAGATACGCAGTATTTT
v_gene: TRBV2; d_gene: -; abundance: few; j_gene: TRBJ1-2; CDR3aa: CASSDRVDGSYTF; CDR3nt: TGTGCCAGCAGTGATAGGGTGGACGGATCCTACACCTTC
v_gene: TRBV3-1; d_gene: -; abundance: many; j_gene: TRBJ1-1; CDR3aa: CASSQGEYTEAFF; CDR3nt: TGTGCCAGCAGCCAAGGGGAGTACACTGAAGCTTTCTTT
v_gene: TRBV18; d_gene: TRBD1; abundance: -; j_gene: TRBJ1-4; CDR3aa: CASSPITGVNEKLFF; CDR3nt: TGTGCCAGCTCACCTATCACAGGGGTTAATGAAAAACTGTTTTTT
v_gene: TRBV18; d_gene: -; abundance: -; j_gene: TRBJ2-7; CDR3aa: CASSPYYIGEQYF; CDR3nt: TGTGCCAGCTCACCATATTATATCGGGGAGCAGTACTTC
v_gene: TRBV6-6; d_gene: -; abundance: few; j_gene: TRBJ2-3; CDR3aa: CASSLVEVDTQYF; CDR3nt: TGTGCCAGCAGTCTAGTAGAAGTGGATACGCAGTATTTT
v_gene: TRBV7-3; d_gene: -; abundance: many; j_gene: TRBJ1-2; CDR3aa: CASSLNSGYGYTF; CDR3nt: TGTGCCAGCAGCTTAAACAGTGGCTATGGCTACACCTTC
v_gene: TRBV28; d_gene: -; abundance: -; j_gene: TRBJ1-1; CDR3aa: CASSVQGTLMNTEAFF; CDR3nt: TGTGCCAGCAGTGTACAGGGAACCCTGATGAACACTGAAGCTTTCTTT
v_gene: TRBV5-6; d_gene: -; abundance: many; j_gene: TRBJ1-5; CDR3aa: CASSLAFGDNQPQHF; CDR3nt: TGTGCCAGCAGCTTGGCGTTCGGTGACAATCAGCCCCAGCATTTT
v_gene: TRBV6-5; d_gene: -; abundance: -; j_gene: TRBJ2-7; CDR3aa: CASSYHLQGTAYEQYF; CDR3nt: TGTGCCAGCAGTTACCACTTACAGGGGACTGCCTACGAGCAGTACTTC
v_gene: TRBV6-6; d_gene: -; abundance: -; j_gene: TRBJ2-7; CDR3aa: CASSYGVQGREQYF; CDR3nt: TGTGCCAGCAGTTACGGGGTACAGGGACGGGAGCAGTACTTC